This T cell receptor (beta chain) was identified during a study of vaccination effects on CD4 cells after COVID-19. As to this clone: Its antigen is currently unknown.

Prior to sequencing, the ViraFEST assay stimulated PBMC with viral peptide pools, which expanded the antigen-specific CD4+ T cells. Isolation of CD4+ T cells took place after ten to eleven days of culture. Nobody among the vaccine recipients had prior SARS-CoV-2 infection (nucleocapsid antibodies were negative). Sequencing was performed with immunoSEQ multiplex PCR; in TCRdb, only in-frame clones are kept and a portion is missing. The sample carries some 69,000 clones, roughly four fifths recorded once. The source is a human donor who received a COVID-19 vaccine. This material consisted of CD4+ T cells from PBMCs cultured with HCoV-NL63 spike peptides, taken before COVID-19 vaccination.

The CDR3 region has the DNA TGTGCCAGCAGTCGAAACAGGGTTTCTAATGAAAAACTGTTTTTT. It is translated as CASSRNRVSNEKLFF. This chain joins TRBV7-8 and TRBJ1-4; tentative D call: TRBD1 (6 bases). Germline CDR1 SGHVS, CDR2 FQNEAQ. There are 15 residues in the CDR3. V gave up 6 bases and J gave up 3 bases, with 14 bases separating them.